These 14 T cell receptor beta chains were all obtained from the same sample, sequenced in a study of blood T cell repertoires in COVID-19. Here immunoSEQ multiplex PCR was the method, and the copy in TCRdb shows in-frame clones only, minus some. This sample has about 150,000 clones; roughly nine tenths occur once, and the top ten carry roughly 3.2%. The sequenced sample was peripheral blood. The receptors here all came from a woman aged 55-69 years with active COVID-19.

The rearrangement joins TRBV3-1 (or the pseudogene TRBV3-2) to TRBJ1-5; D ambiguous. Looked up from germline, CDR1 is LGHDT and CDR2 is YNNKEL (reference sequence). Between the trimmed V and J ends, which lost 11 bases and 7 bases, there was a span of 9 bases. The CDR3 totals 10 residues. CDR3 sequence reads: CASLIQPQHF. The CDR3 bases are TGTGCCTCTCTTATCCAGCCCCAGCATTTT.

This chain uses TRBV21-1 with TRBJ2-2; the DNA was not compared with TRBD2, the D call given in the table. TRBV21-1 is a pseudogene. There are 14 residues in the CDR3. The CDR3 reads CASSIYTNTGELFF. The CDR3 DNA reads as TGTGCCAGCAGCATTTATACGAACACCGGGGAGCTGTTTTTT.

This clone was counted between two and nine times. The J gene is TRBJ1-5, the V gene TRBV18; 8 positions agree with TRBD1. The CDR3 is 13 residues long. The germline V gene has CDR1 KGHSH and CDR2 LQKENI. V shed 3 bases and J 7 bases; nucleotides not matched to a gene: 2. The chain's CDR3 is CASSPYRGQPQHF. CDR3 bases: TGTGCCAGCTCACCCTACAGGGGGCAGCCCCAGCATTTT.

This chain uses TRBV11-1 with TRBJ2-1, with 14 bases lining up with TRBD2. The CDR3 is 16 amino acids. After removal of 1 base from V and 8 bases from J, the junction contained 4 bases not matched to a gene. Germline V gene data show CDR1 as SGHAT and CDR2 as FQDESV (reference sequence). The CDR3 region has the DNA TGTGCCAGCAGCTTAGACCTGGGACTAGCGGGAGATGAGCAGTTCTTC. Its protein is CASSLDLGLAGDEQFF. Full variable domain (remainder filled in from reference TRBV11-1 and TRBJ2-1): EAEVAQSPRYKITEKSQAVAFWCDPISGHATLYWYRQILGQGPELLVQFQDESVVDDSQLPKDRFSAERLKGVDSTLKIQPAELGDSAMYLCASSLDLGLAGDEQFFGPGTRLTVL.

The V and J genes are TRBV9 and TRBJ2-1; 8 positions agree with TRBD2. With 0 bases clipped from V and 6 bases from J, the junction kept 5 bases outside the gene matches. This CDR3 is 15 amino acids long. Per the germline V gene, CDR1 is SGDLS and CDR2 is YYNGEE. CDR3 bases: TGTGCCAGCAGCGTAGCCAGCGGGAGAGCCAATGAGCAGTTCTTC. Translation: CASSVASGRANEQFF.

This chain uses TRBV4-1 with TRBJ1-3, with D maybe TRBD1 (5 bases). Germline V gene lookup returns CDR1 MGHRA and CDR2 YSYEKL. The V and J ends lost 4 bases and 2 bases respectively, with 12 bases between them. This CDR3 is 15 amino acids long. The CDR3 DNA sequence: TGCGCCAGCAGCCCCCCGGGGACTGCTGGAAACACCATATATTTT. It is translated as CASSPPGTAGNTIYF.

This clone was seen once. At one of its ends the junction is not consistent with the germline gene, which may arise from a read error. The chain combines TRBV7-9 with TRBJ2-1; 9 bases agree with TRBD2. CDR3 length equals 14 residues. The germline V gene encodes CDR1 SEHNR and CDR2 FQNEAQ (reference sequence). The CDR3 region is CASSVAGVLDEQFF. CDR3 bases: TGTGCCAGCAGCGTAGCGGGAGTGCTCGATGAGCAGTTCTTC.

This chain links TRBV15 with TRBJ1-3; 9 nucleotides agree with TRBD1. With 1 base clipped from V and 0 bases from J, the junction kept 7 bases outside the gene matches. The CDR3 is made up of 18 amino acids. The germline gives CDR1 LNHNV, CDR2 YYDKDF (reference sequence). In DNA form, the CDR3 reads TGTGCCACCAGCAGAGGGTATGGGACAGGGAGCTCTGGAAACACCATATATTTT. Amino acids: CATSRGYGTGSSGNTIYF.

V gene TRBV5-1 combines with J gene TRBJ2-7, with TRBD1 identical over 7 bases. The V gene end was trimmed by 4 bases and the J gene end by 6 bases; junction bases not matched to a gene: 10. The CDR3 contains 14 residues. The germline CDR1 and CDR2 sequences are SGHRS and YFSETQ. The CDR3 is CASSVSPTGSEQYF. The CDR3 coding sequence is TGCGCCAGCAGCGTAAGTCCGACAGGGAGCGAGCAGTACTTC.

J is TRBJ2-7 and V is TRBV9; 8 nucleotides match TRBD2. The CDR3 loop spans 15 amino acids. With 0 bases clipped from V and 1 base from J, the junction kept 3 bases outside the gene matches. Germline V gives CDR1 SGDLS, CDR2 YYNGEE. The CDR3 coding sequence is TGTGCCAGCAGCGTAGACGGGAGGGCTTCCTACGAGCAGTACTTC. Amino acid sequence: CASSVDGRASYEQYF.

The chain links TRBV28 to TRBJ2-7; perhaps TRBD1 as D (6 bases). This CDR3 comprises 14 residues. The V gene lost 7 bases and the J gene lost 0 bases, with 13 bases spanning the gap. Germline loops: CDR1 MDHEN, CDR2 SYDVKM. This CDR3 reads CASKSYRDSYEQYF. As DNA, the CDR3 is TGTGCCAGCAAATCGTACAGGGACTCCTACGAGCAGTACTTC.

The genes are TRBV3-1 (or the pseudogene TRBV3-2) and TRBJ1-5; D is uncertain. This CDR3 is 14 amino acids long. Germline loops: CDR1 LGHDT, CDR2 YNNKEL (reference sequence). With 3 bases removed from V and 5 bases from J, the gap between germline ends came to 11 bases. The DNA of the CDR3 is TGTGCCAGCAGCCACTGCGGTGAGGATCAGCCCCAGCATTTT. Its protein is CASSHCGEDQPQHF.

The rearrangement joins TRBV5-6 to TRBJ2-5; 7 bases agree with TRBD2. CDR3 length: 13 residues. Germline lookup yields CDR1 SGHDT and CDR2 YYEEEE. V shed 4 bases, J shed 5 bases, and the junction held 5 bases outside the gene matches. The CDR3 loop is CASSGRAYETQYF. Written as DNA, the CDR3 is TGTGCCAGCAGCGGGAGGGCTTATGAGACCCAGTACTTC.

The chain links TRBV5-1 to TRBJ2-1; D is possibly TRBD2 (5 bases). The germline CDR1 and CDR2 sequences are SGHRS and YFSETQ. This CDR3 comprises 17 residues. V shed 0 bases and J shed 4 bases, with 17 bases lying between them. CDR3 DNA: TGCGCCAGCAGCTTGGGGGTTTTGGCTAGCAGGTACAATGAGCAGTTCTTC. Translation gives CASSLGVLASRYNEQFF.